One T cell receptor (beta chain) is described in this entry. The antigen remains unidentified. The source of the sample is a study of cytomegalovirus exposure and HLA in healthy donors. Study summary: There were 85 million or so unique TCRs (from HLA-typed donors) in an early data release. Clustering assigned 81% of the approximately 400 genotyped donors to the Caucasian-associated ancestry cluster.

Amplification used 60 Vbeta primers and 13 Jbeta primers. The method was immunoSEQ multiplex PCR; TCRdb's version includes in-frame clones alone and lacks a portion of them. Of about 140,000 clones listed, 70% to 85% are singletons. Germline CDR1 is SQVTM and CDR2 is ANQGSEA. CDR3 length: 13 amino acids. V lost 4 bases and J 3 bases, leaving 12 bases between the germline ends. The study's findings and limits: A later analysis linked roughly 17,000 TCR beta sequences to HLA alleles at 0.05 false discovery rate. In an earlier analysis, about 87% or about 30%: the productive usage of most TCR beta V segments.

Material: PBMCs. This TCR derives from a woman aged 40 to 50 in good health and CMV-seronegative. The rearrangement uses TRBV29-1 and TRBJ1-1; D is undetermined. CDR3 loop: CSVVGLPHTEAFF. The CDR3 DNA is TGCAGCGTTGTCGGACTCCCACACACTGAAGCTTTCTTT. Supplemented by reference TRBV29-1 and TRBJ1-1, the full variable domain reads SAVISQKPSRDICQRGTSLTIQCQVDSQVTMMFWYRQQPGQSLTLIATANQGSEATYESGFVIDKFPISRPNLTFSTLTVSNMSPEDSSIYLCSVVGLPHTEAFFGQGTRLTVV.